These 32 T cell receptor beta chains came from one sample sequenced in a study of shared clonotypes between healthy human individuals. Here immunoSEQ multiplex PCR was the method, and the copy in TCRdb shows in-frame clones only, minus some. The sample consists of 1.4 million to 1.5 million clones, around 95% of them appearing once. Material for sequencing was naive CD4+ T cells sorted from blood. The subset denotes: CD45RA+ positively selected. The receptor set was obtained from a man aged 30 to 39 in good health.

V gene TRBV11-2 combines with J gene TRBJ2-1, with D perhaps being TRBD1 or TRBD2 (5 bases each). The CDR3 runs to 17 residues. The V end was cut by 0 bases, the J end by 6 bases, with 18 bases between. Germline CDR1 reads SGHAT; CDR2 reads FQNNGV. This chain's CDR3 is CASSLDRLGVSGNEQFF. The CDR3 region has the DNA TGTGCCAGCAGCTTAGATCGTCTGGGGGTATCGGGCAATGAGCAGTTCTTC.

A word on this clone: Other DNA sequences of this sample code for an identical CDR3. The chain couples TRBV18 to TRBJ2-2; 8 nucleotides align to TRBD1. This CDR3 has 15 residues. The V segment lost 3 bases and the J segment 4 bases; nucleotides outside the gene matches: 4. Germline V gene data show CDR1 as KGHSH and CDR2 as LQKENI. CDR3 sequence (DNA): TGTGCCAGCTCACCTGGACAGGGAGGCACCGGGGAGCTGTTTTTT. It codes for CASSPGQGGTGELFF.

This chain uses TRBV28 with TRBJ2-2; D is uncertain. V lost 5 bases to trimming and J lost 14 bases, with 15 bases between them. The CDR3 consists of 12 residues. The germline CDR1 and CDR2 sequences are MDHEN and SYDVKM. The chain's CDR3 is CASSGARGKLFF. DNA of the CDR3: TGTGCCAGCAGTGGTGCCCGAGGTAAACTGTTTTTT.

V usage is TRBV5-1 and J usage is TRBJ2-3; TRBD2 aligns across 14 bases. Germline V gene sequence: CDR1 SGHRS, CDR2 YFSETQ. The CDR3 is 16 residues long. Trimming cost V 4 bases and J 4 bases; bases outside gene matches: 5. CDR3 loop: CASSPPTSGRADTQYF. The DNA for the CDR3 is TGCGCCAGCAGCCCGCCGACTAGCGGGAGGGCAGATACGCAGTATTTT.

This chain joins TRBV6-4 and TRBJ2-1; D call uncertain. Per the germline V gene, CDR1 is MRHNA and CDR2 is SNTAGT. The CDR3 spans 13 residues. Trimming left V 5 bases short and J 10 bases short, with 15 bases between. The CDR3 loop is CASSLEEMGEQFF. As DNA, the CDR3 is TGTGCCAGCAGTCTCGAGGAAATGGGCGAGCAGTTCTTC.

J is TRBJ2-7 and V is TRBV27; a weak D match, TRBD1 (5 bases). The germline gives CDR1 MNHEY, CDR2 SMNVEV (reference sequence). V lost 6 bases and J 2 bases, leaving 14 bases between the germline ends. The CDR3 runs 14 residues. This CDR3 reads CASRTRTQTYEQYF. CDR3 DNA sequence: TGTGCCAGCAGGACCCGGACACAAACCTACGAGCAGTACTTC.

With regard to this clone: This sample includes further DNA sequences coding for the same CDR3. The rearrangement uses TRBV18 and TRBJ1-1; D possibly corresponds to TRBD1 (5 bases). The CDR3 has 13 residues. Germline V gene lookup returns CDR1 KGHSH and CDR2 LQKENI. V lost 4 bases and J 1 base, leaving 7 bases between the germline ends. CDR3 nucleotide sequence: TGTGCCAGCTCACGTACAGGGAACACTGAAGCTTTCTTT. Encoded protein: CASSRTGNTEAFF.

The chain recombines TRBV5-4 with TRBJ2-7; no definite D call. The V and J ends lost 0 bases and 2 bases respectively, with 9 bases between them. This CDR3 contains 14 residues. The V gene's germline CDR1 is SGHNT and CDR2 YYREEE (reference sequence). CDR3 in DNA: TGTGCCAGCAGCTTGGCACAGAACCCCTACGAGCAGTACTTC. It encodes CASSLAQNPYEQYF.

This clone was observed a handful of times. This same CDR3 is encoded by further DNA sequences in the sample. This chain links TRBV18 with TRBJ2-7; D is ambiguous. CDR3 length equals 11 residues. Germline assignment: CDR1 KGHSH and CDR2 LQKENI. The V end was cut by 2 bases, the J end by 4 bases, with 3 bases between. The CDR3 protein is CASSPGYEQYF. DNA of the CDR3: TGTGCCAGCTCACCAGGATACGAGCAGTACTTC.

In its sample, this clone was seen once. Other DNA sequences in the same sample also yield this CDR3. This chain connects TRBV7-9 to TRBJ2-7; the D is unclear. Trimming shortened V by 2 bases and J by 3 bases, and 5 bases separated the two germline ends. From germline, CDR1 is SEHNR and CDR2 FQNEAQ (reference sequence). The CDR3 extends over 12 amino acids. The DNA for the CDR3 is TGTGCCAGCAGCTTATCAGGCTACGAGCAGTACTTC. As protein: CASSLSGYEQYF.

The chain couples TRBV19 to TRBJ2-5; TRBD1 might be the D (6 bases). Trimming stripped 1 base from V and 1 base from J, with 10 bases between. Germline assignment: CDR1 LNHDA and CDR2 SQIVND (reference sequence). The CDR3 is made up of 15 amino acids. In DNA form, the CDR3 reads TGTGCCAGTAGTATAGGGGGGCCAATCCAAGAGACCCAGTACTTC. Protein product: CASSIGGPIQETQYF.

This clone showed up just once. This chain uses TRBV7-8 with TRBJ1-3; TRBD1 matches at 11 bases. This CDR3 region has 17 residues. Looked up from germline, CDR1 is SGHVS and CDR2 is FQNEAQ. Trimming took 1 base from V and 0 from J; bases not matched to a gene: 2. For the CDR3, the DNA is TGTGCCAGCAGCTTAGGGACAGGGGGCTTCTCTGGAAACACCATATATTTT. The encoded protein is CASSLGTGGFSGNTIYF. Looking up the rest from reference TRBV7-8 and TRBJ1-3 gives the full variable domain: GAGVSQSPRYKVAKRGQDVALRCDPISGHVSLFWYQQALGQGPEFLTYFQNEAQLDKSGLPSDRFFAERPEGSVSTLKIQRTQQEDSAVYLCASSLGTGGFSGNTIYFGEGSWLTVV.

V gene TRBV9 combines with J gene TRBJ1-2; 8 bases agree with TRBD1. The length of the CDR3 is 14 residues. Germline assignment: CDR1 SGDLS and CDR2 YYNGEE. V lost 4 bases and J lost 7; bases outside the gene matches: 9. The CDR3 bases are TGTGCCAGCAGCACGAGGACAGGGAGGGTTGGCTACACCTTC. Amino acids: CASSTRTGRVGYTF.

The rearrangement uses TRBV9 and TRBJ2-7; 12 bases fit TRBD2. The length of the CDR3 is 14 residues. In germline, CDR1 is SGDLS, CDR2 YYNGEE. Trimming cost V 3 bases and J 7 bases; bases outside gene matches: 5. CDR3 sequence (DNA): TGTGCCAGCAGCGAGGGACTAGCGGGCGCGGAGCAGTACTTC. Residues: CASSEGLAGAEQYF.

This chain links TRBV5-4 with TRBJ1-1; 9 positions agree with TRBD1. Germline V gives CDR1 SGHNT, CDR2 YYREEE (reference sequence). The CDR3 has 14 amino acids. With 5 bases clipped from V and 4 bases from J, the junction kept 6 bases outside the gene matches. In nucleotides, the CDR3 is TGTGCCAGCAGACAGACAGGGGGAGGCACTGAAGCTTTCTTT. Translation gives CASRQTGGGTEAFF. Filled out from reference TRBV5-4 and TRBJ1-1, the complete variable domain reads ETGVTQSPTHLIKTRGQQVTLRCSSQSGHNTVSWYQQALGQGPQFIFQYYREEENGRGNFPPRFSGLQFPNYSSELNVNALELDDSALYLCASRQTGGGTEAFFGQGTRLTVV.

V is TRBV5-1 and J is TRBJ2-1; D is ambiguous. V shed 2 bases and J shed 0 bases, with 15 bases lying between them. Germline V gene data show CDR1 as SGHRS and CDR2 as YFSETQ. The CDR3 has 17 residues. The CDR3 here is CASSLREGRSSYNEQFF. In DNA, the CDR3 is TGCGCCAGCAGCTTAAGGGAAGGCCGTAGCTCCTACAATGAGCAGTTCTTC. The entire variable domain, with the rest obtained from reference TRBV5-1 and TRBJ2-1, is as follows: KAGVTQTPRYLIKTRGQQVTLSCSPISGHRSVSWYQQTPGQGLQFLFEYFSETQRNKGNFPGRFSGRQFSNSRSEMNVSTLELGDSALYLCASSLREGRSSYNEQFFGPGTRLTVL.

CDR3 DNA: TGCGCCAGCAGGGAAAGCGGGCATGCTTTTACTGAGCAGTTCTTC. Translation: CASRESGHAFTEQFF. The chain carries TRBV5-1 and TRBJ2-1, with a weak D call TRBD2 (6 bases). Germline CDR1 and CDR2: SGHRS and YFSETQ. The CDR3 totals 15 residues. V dropped 5 bases and J dropped 9 bases, with 21 bases sitting between them. The full variable domain, in which reference TRBV5-1 and TRBJ2-1 provide the parts outside the CDR3, is KAGVTQTPRYLIKTRGQQVTLSCSPISGHRSVSWYQQTPGQGLQFLFEYFSETQRNKGNFPGRFSGRQFSNSRSEMNVSTLELGDSALYLCASRESGHAFTEQFFGPGTRLTVL.

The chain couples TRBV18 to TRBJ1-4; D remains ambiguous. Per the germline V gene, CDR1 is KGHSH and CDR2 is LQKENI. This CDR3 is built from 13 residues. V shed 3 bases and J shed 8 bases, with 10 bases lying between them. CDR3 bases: TGTGCCAGCTCACCGGACGGTAGGGAAAAACTGTTTTTT. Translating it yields CASSPDGREKLFF.

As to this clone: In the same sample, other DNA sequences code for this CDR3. In DNA, the CDR3 is TGTGCCAGCAGCGTAGGTGCAGGGGTGGGTGAGCAGTACTTC. Its protein product is CASSVGAGVGEQYF. This chain links TRBV9 with TRBJ2-7; tentatively, D is TRBD1 (6 bases). V lost 0 bases to trimming and J lost 7 bases, with 14 bases between them. The CDR3 contains 14 residues. The germline V gene encodes CDR1 SGDLS and CDR2 YYNGEE.

The chain's CDR3 is CASSQGSGRAGNNEQFF. In DNA form, the CDR3 reads TGCGCCAGCAGCCAAGGTAGCGGGAGAGCAGGGAACAATGAGCAGTTCTTC. The chain employs TRBV4-3 and TRBJ2-1; 9 bases are a match to TRBD2. The CDR3 spans 17 residues. Looked up from germline, CDR1 is LGHNA and CDR2 is YSLEER. The trim removed 1 base at V and 5 bases at J, leaving 9 bases unmatched.

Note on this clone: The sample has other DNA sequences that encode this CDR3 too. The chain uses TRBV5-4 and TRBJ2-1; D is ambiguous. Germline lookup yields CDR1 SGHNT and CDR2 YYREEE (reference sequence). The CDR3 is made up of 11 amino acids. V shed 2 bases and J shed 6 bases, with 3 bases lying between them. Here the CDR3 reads CASSLINEQFF. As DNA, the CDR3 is TGTGCCAGCAGCTTAATCAATGAGCAGTTCTTC.

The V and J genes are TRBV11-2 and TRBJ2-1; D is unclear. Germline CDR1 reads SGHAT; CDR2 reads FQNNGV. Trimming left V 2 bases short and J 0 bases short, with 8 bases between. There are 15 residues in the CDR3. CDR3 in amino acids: CASSLRPSSYNEQFF. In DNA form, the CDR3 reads TGTGCCAGCAGCTTACGGCCCAGCTCCTACAATGAGCAGTTCTTC.

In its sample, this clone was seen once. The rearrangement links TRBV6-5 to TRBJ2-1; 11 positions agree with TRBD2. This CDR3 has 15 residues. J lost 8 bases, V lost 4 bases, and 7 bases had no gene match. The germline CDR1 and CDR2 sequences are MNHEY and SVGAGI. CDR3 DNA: TGTGCCAGCAGTTTAGCGGGAGGGCGTTACGATGAGCAGTTCTTC. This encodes CASSLAGGRYDEQFF.

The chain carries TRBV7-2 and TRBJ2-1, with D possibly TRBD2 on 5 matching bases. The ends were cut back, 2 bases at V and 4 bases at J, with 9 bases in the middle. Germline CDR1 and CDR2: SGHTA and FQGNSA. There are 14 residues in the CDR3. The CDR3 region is CASSLIERYNEQFF. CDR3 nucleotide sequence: TGTGCCAGCAGCTTAATAGAGCGGTACAATGAGCAGTTCTTC.

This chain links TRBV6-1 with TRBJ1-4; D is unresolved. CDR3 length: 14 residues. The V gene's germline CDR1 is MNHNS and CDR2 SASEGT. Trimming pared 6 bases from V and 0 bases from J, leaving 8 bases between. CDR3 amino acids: CASSVTTTNEKLFF. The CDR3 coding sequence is TGTGCCAGCAGCGTCACTACAACTAATGAAAAACTGTTTTTT.

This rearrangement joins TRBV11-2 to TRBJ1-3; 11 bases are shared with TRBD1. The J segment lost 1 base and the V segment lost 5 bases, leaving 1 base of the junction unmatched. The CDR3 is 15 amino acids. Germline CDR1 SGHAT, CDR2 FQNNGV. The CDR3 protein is CASSGQGASGNTIYF. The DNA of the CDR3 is TGTGCCAGCAGCGGACAGGGGGCATCTGGAAACACCATATATTTT.

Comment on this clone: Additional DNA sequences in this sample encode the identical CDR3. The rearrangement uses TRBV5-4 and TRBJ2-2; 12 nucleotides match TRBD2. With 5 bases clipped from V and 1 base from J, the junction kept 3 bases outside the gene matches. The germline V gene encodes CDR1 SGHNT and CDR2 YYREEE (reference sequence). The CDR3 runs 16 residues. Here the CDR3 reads CASSRGLAGNTGELFF. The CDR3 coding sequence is TGTGCCAGCAGTCGGGGACTAGCGGGGAACACCGGGGAGCTGTTTTTT.

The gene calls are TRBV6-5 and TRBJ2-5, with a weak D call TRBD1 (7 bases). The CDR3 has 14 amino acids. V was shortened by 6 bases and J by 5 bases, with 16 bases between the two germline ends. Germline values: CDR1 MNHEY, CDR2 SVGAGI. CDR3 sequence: CASRNGGGGETQYF. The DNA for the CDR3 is TGTGCCAGCAGAAACGGAGGGGGCGGGGAGACCCAGTACTTC.

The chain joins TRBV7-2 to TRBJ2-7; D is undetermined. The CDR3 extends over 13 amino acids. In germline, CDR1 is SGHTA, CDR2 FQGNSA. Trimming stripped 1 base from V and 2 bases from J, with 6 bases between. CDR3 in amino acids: CASSLEVAYEQYF. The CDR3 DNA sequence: TGTGCCAGCAGCTTAGAAGTGGCCTACGAGCAGTACTTC.

The CDR3 protein is CASSLGQVILNTEAFF. CDR3 nucleotides: TGTGCCAGTAGTCTTGGACAGGTAATTTTGAACACTGAAGCTTTCTTT. The V and J genes are TRBV19 and TRBJ1-1; 7 nucleotides line up with TRBD1. The CDR3 is made up of 16 amino acids. CDR1 and CDR2 (germline): LNHDA, SQIVND (reference sequence). V was clipped by 5 bases and J by 0 bases; unmatched bases: 9.

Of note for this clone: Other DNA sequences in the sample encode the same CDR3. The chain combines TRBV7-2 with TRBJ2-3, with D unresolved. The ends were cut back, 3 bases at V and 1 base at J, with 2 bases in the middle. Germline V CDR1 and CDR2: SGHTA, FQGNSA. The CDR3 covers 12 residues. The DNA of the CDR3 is TGTGCCAGCAGCTTTCGCACAGATACGCAGTATTTT. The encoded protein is CASSFRTDTQYF.

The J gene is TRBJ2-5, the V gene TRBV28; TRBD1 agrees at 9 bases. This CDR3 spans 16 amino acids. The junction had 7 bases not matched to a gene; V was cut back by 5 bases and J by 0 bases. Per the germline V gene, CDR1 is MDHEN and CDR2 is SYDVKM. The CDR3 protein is CASSDQGQGDQETQYF. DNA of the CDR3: TGTGCCAGCAGTGATCAGGGACAGGGTGACCAAGAGACCCAGTACTTC.